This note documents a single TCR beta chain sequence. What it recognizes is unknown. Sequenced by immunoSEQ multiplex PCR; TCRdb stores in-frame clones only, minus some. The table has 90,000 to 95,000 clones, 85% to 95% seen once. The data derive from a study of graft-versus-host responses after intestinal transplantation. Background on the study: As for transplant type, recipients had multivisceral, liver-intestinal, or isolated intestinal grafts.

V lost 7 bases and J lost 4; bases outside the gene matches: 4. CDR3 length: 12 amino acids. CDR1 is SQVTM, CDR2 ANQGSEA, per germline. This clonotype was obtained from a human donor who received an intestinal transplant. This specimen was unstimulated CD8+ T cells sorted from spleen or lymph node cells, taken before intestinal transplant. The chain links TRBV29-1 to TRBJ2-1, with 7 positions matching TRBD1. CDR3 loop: CSARDSYNEQFF. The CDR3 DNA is TGCAGCGCCCGGGACAGTTACAATGAGCAGTTCTTC.